This TCR beta chain was captured in a study of breast tumors, draining lymph nodes, adjacent tissues. Of note for this clonotype: As yet, its antigen is unknown.

CDR1 and CDR2 from the germline V gene are SGDLS and YYNGEE. V was pared by 3 bases and J by 7 bases, with 8 bases between. This CDR3 region has 13 residues. MiXCR, run by TCRdb on the multiplex PCR reads, gives a single entry per CDR3 protein. The sample contains about 230,000 distinct CDR3 sequences, 32% of which appear only once. General study points: Findings are consistent with lymph node origin and intratumoral expansion of most tumor T cells.

Axillary draining lymph nodes of breast cancer patients supplied the node samples. The source of this sequence is a female donor with breast cancer. Some clones in this sample may be carry-over from other donors' samples. Sequenced material: axillary lymph node tissue. This chain joins TRBV9 and TRBJ1-6; D perhaps matches TRBD1 (6 bases). DNA for the CDR3: TGTGCCAGCAGCGGTACAGGGAATTCACCCCTCCACTTT. Translating gives CASSGTGNSPLHF. The whole variable domain, filled in from reference TRBV9 and TRBJ1-6, reads DSGVTQTPKHLITATGQRVTLRCSPRSGDLSVYWYQQSLDQGLQFLIQYYNGEERAKGNILERFSAQQFPDLHSELNLSSLELGDSALYFCASSGTGNSPLHFGNGTRLTVT.